This T cell receptor (beta chain) emerged from a study of vaccination and CD4 T cells after COVID-19. Indicated treatment: roughly nine-day PBMC culture with coronavirus spike peptide pools or control peptides (ViraFEST assay). CD4+ T-cell collection from the unexposed donor predated the COVID-19 pandemic (2011-2018). Cultured CD4+ T cells had their DNA profiled by the Oncomine TCR Beta short-read assay. Each CDR3 protein gets one entry after TCRdb re-called the PCR reads with MiXCR. The data show 6,000 to 9,000 distinct CDR3 sequences, approximately 31% seen once. As for this clonotype: Its antigen is unidentified.

Germline CDR1 reads MNHEY; CDR2 reads SVGAGI. This CDR3 contains 15 residues. V was trimmed by 0 bases and J by 3 bases, leaving 11 bases between them. Whole-study results and caveats: Convalescent patients displayed a median about 86% of reactive clones emerging only post-vaccination.

The V call is TRBV6-5, the J call TRBJ1-1, with D possibly matching TRBD1 (5 bases). The sequenced sample was CD4+ T cells from blood, cultured in vitro. The sequence was collected from a human donor in good health. The DNA of the CDR3 is TGTGCCAGCAGTTACTCTGGGCAGGGTGACACTGAAGCTTTCTTT. The encoded protein is CASSYSGQGDTEAFF.